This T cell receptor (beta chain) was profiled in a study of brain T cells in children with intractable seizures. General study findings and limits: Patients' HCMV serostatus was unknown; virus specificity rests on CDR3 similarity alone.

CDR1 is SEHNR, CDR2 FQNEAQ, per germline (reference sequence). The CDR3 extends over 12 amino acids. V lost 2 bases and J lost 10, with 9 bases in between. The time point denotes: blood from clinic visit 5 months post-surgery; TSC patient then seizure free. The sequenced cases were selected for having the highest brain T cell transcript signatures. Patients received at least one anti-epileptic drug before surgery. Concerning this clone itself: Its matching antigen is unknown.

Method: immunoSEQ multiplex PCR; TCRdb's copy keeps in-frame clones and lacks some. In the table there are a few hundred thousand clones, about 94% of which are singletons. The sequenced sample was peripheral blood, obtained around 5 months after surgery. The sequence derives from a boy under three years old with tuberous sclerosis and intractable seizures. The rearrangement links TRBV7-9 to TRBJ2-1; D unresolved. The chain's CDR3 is CASSLLVQEQFF. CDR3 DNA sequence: TGTGCCAGCAGCTTACTTGTTCAAGAGCAGTTCTTC. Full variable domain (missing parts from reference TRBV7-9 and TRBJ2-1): DTGVSQNPRHKITKRGQNVTFRCDPISEHNRLYWYRQTLGQGPEFLTYFQNEAQLEKSRLLSDRFSAERPKGSFSTLEIQRTEQGDSAMYLCASSLLVQEQFFGPGTRLTVL.